Listed below are T cell receptor beta chains from one sample, sequenced in a study of intratumoral heterogeneity in liver cancer. Produced via immunoSEQ multiplex PCR; TCRdb's table is partial and in-frame only. The sample lists 20,000 to 25,000 clones; around two thirds were seen once. The input for sequencing was tumor-adjacent normal tissue, taken before any cancer treatment. The receptors were sampled from a woman in her seventies with hepatocellular carcinoma. CDR3s include the opening cysteine and the closing phenylalanine or tryptophan. The D gene is left open where the match is weak. The size field is filled for only some rows; it gives once, few, many or a size class.

cdr3_aa cdr3_nt v_call clone_size j_call d_call
CARQAENTDTQYF TGTGCCCGACAAGCGGAAAACACAGATACGCAGTATTTT TRBV2 . TRBJ2-3 .
CATSDLKAGKYGYTF TGTGCCACCAGTGATTTAAAGGCAGGGAAATATGGCTACACCTTC TRBV24-1 . TRBJ1-2 .
CASSAGPSGANVLTF TGTGCCAGCAGCGCCGGACCCTCTGGGGCCAACGTCCTGACTTTC TRBV7-9 . TRBJ2-6 .
CASRASGRAYEQYF TGTGCCAGCAGAGCTAGCGGGAGGGCCTACGAGCAGTACTTC TRBV28 once TRBJ2-7 TRBD2
CSVEPRVGGEQYF TGCAGCGTTGAACCACGGGTCGGGGGCGAGCAGTACTTC TRBV29-1 . TRBJ2-7 .
CASSLVWGSSYNSPLHF TGCGCCAGCAGCTTGGTGTGGGGAAGCTCCTATAATTCACCCCTCCACTTT TRBV5-1 . TRBJ1-6 .
CASRRADEQFF TGCGCCAGCAGACGAGCGGATGAGCAGTTCTTC TRBV5-1 . TRBJ2-1 .
CASSLGLGKGPYEQYF TGTGCCAGCAGCTTAGGCCTGGGGAAAGGGCCCTACGAGCAGTACTTC TRBV13 . TRBJ2-7 .
CATTDRDRVFF TGTGCCACCACCGACCGGGACAGGGTCTTCTTC TRBV28 . TRBJ2-1 TRBD1
CASSLDPSGGAYTGELFF TGTGCCAGCAGCTTGGACCCAAGTGGGGGAGCGTACACCGGGGAGCTGTTTTTT TRBV5-4 . TRBJ2-2 .
CASSIVGSDNEQFF TGTGCCAGTAGTATAGTAGGTAGTGACAATGAGCAGTTCTTC TRBV19 . TRBJ2-1 .
CASQRTAESYEQYF TGTGCCAGCCAGAGGACGGCGGAGTCCTACGAGCAGTACTTC TRBV6-6 . TRBJ2-7 .
CASSATSGAADTQYF TGTGCCAGCAGTGCGACTAGCGGAGCCGCAGATACGCAGTATTTT TRBV2 . TRBJ2-3 TRBD2
CASSSGTGLVTQYF TGCGCCAGCAGCTCCGGGACAGGGTTGGTTACGCAGTATTTT TRBV5-1 . TRBJ2-3 TRBD1
CASSLVVGDTGELFF TGCGCCAGCAGCTTGGTTGTAGGGGACACCGGGGAGCTGTTTTTT TRBV5-1 . TRBJ2-2 .
CASSLSGLNTEAFF TGTGCCAGCAGCTTGTCAGGGTTGAACACTGAAGCTTTCTTT TRBV5-4 few TRBJ1-1 .
CASSSETAGYTQYF TGCGCCAGCAGCTCGGAAACCGCAGGGTATACGCAGTATTTT TRBV5-1 . TRBJ2-3 .
CASSSSGSFYNEQFF TGTGCCAGCAGTTCCAGCGGGAGTTTCTACAATGAGCAGTTCTTC TRBV27 . TRBJ2-1 TRBD2
CASSSGQVRGNEKLFF TGTGCCAGCAGCTCCGGACAGGTCCGGGGTAATGAAAAACTGTTTTTT TRBV7-8 few TRBJ1-4 TRBD1
CASSLGRVAGFTDTQYF TGTGCCAGCAGCTTAGGACGGGTAGCGGGATTCACAGATACGCAGTATTTT TRBV7-2 once TRBJ2-3 TRBD2
CASSPAVTRAETQYF TGCGCCAGCAGCCCTGCGGTGACTAGGGCCGAGACCCAGTACTTC TRBV4-1 . TRBJ2-5 .
CASSYSNGGYEQYF TGTGCCAGCAGTTACTCGAACGGGGGGTACGAGCAGTACTTC TRBV6-2/TRBV6-3 . TRBJ2-7 TRBD2
CASSIRQGSVYTEAFF TGTGCCAGCAGCATACGACAGGGGTCGGTCTACACTGAAGCTTTCTTT TRBV5-6 . TRBJ1-1 TRBD1
CASNPSDTQSPLHF TGTGCCAGCAATCCGAGTGACACCCAGTCACCCCTCCACTTT TRBV6-6 few TRBJ1-6 .
CASSETGSGGRYEQYF TGTGCCAGCAGTGAAACGGGGAGCGGGGGACGGTACGAGCAGTACTTC TRBV6-1 . TRBJ2-7 TRBD2
CASSEAAESYEQYF TGTGCCAGCAGTGAAGCGGCTGAATCCTACGAGCAGTACTTC TRBV6-1 . TRBJ2-7 .
CASSLGLAGGQGNEQFF TGTGCCAGCAGCTTGGGACTAGCGGGAGGGCAAGGAAATGAGCAGTTCTTC TRBV7-8 . TRBJ2-1 TRBD2
CASSSGTGGRDTQYF TGTGCCAGCAGCTCCGGGACAGGGGGCCGTGATACGCAGTATTTT TRBV7-6 . TRBJ2-3 TRBD1
CASSRAGVGKDNEQFF TGTGCCAGCAGTCGAGCGGGAGTCGGCAAGGACAATGAGCAGTTCTTC TRBV6-6 . TRBJ2-1 TRBD2
CASTGVNRGRETQYF TGTGCCAGCACAGGTGTCAACAGAGGCCGGGAGACCCAGTACTTC TRBV5-8 once TRBJ2-5 .
CAISIQGQGGEQYF TGTGCCATCAGTATTCAGGGACAGGGGGGCGAGCAGTACTTC TRBV10-3 once TRBJ2-7 TRBD1
CASSHDSSGANVLTF TGTGCCAGTAGTCACGACAGCTCTGGGGCCAACGTCCTGACTTTC TRBV19 . TRBJ2-6 .
CASSNRDSPYNEQFF TGTGCCAGCAGTAACCGGGATTCCCCCTACAATGAGCAGTTCTTC TRBV6-5 medium-sized TRBJ2-1 .
CASSHGLAGSYEQYF TGTGCCAGCAGTCATGGACTAGCGGGATCCTACGAGCAGTACTTC TRBV27 . TRBJ2-7 TRBD2
CATSRDPSYEQYF TGTGCCACCAGCAGGGACCCTTCCTACGAGCAGTACTTC TRBV15 . TRBJ2-7 .
CASSPGLAGGPFYEQYF TGTGCCAGTAGCCCGGGACTAGCGGGAGGGCCCTTTTACGAGCAGTACTTC TRBV19 . TRBJ2-7 TRBD2
CASSQVTGGGQETQYF TGTGCCAGCAGCCAAGTAACGGGAGGGGGGCAAGAGACCCAGTACTTC TRBV14 few TRBJ2-5 TRBD2
CASSLKHSNQPQHF TGTGCCAGCAGCCTGAAGCATAGCAATCAGCCCCAGCATTTT TRBV27 . TRBJ1-5 .
CASSGRGGNTEAFF TGTGCCAGCAGCGGTCGGGGCGGGAACACTGAAGCTTTCTTT TRBV5-4 few TRBJ1-1 .
CASSYGQLNSPLHF TGCGCCAGCAGCTACGGACAGCTGAATTCACCCCTCCACTTT TRBV5-1 . TRBJ1-6 .
CASSLMGGKETQYF TGTGCCAGCAGTTTGATGGGCGGGAAAGAGACCCAGTACTTC TRBV6-5 . TRBJ2-5 .
CATSRGQGMFSEAFF TGTGCCACCAGCAGAGGACAGGGGATGTTTTCTGAAGCTTTCTTT TRBV15 . TRBJ1-1 TRBD1
CASSPRGAVQETQYF TGTGCCAGCAGCCCCCGAGGAGCCGTACAAGAGACCCAGTACTTC TRBV9 . TRBJ2-5 .
CASSNLGTGEGNEQFF TGTGCCAGCTCAAATCTCGGGACAGGGGAGGGAAATGAGCAGTTCTTC TRBV18 few TRBJ2-1 TRBD1
CANPQETQYF TGTGCCAACCCCCAAGAGACCCAGTACTTC TRBV14 . TRBJ2-5 .
CASSTTGMSNQPQHF TGTGCCAGCAGCACAACAGGGATGAGCAATCAGCCCCAGCATTTT TRBV5-6 . TRBJ1-5 .
CASSQLSYEQYF TGTGCCAGCAGCCAGCTTTCCTACGAGCAGTACTTC TRBV3-1/TRBV3-2 . TRBJ2-7 .
CASSPRKGTNSPLHF TGTGCCAGCAGCCCACGGAAGGGAACAAATTCACCCCTCCACTTT TRBV6-5 . TRBJ1-6 .
CASSPQTSGRYEQYF TGTGCCAGCAGCCCCCAGACTAGCGGGAGATACGAGCAGTACTTC TRBV3-1/TRBV3-2 . TRBJ2-7 TRBD2
CASSLAISNQPQHF TGTGCCAGCAGCTTGGCCATTAGCAATCAGCCCCAGCATTTT TRBV5-6 . TRBJ1-5 .
CASSLDRGLATLLQETQYF TGTGCCAGCAGCTTAGATAGGGGACTAGCGACCTTATTACAAGAGACCCAGTACTTC TRBV7-8 . TRBJ2-5 TRBD2
CASNSRDRAYEQYF TGTGCCAGCAACTCCAGAGACAGGGCCTACGAGCAGTACTTC TRBV6-6 . TRBJ2-7 TRBD1
CASSGGATGGDQPQHF TGTGCCAGCAGTGGGGGGGCCACTGGGGGTGATCAGCCCCAGCATTTT TRBV2 few TRBJ1-5 .
CASSLGGEPRGYTF TGTGCCAGCAGCTTGGGGGGTGAGCCGAGAGGCTACACCTTC TRBV5-6 few TRBJ1-2 .